This TCR beta chain was captured by sequencing in a study of T cell responses to AZD1222 COVID-19 vaccine. A remark on this clone: No antigen is known for it. This sample includes further DNA sequences coding for the same CDR3.

Generated by immunoSEQ multiplex PCR, the TCRdb table keeps only in-frame clones and is missing some. The sample holds tens of thousands of clones; roughly 89% are singletons and the top ten take 4% to 6%. V shed 9 bases, J shed 4 bases, and the junction held 2 bases outside the gene matches. This CDR3 region has 12 residues. CDR1 and CDR2 from the germline V gene are MNHEY and SVGAGI. Study-level findings and limits: The study found Spike-specific TCR breadth and depth rose after two AZD1222 doses.

The chain carries TRBV6-5 and TRBJ1-5; 8 bases line up with TRBD1. The TCR sequence derives from an adult in good health. The sequenced sample was peripheral blood, obtained on day 0 of MenACWY control vaccination. The CDR3 is CASRTGNQPQHF. CDR3 nucleotide sequence: TGTGCCAGTCGGACAGGGAATCAGCCCCAGCATTTT.